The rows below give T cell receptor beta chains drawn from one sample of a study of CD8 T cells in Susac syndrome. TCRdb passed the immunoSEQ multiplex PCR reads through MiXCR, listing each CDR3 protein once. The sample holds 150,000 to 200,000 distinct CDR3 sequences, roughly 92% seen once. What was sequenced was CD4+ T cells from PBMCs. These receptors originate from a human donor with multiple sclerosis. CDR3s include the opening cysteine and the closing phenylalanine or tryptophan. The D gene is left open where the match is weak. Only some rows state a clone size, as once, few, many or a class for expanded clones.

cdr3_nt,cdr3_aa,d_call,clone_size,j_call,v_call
TGTGCCTGGAGTACACAATCCGGGACTGAAGCTTTCTTT,CAWSTQSGTEAFF,NA,NA,TRBJ1-1,TRBV30
TGCAGTGCCGAAGGGGTAGACAGGGGCTCCTACGAGCAGTACTTC,CSAEGVDRGSYEQYF,TRBD1,NA,TRBJ2-7,TRBV20-1
TGTGCCAGCAGAGCCGGGACTAGCGGAGGGGAGCAGTTCTTC,CASRAGTSGGEQFF,TRBD2,NA,TRBJ2-1,TRBV12-3/TRBV12-4
TGTGCCAGCAGTTACTCGAATCAGGGGGCTTGGTATGGCTACACCTTC,CASSYSNQGAWYGYTF,TRBD1,NA,TRBJ1-2,TRBV6-5
TGTGCCTGGACCTTCAGCGGGGTCTACGAGCAGTACTTC,CAWTFSGVYEQYF,TRBD2,NA,TRBJ2-7,TRBV30
TGTGCCAGCAGCTTGGGGACAGGGGGCCAATATGAGCAGTTCTTC,CASSLGTGGQYEQFF,TRBD1,NA,TRBJ2-1,TRBV5-4
TGTGCCAGCTCACCTGTAGGGAGTGGCGGGGAGCTGTTTTTT,CASSPVGSGGELFF,NA,NA,TRBJ2-2,TRBV18
TGTGCCAGCACCTACCCCAATGGTCGGACAGGGGGCTCTGCAGATACGCAGTATTTT,CASTYPNGRTGGSADTQYF,TRBD1,NA,TRBJ2-3,TRBV28
TGTGCCACCAGCGGACCGACGGGGGCCCTCCATGGCAATCAGCCCCAGCATTTT,CATSGPTGALHGNQPQHF,NA,NA,TRBJ1-5,TRBV15
TGTGCCAGCAGCTCGGGGTGGGGGCTCCTTAATGGCTACACCTTC,CASSSGWGLLNGYTF,NA,NA,TRBJ1-2,TRBV5-6
TGTGCCAGCAATTCGGGTACCTTCTACGAGCAGTACTTC,CASNSGTFYEQYF,NA,NA,TRBJ2-7,TRBV2
TGCGCCAGCAGCGCTGGACAAGACTATGGCTACACCTTC,CASSAGQDYGYTF,NA,NA,TRBJ1-2,TRBV5-1
TGTGCCAGCAGCGGACACCGTACAAACCAGTTCTTC,CASSGHRTNQFF,NA,NA,TRBJ2-1,TRBV9
TGTGCCAGCAGCGAAGACATTTCCTATGGCTACACCTTC,CASSEDISYGYTF,NA,NA,TRBJ1-2,TRBV6-1
TGTGCCAGCAGTGACAGGGATCAGCCCCAGCATTTT,CASSDRDQPQHF,TRBD1,few,TRBJ1-5,TRBV12-3/TRBV12-4
TGTGCCAGTAGTCAAGTTGGGGCCTCGGTCGAGCAGTACTTC,CASSQVGASVEQYF,NA,NA,TRBJ2-7,TRBV19
TGTGCCAGCAGTTTATCGAGAGGACCGCAGTATTTT,CASSLSRGPQYF,NA,NA,TRBJ2-3,TRBV27
TGCAGCGCGGGACAGGGGACCGGGGAGCTGTTTTTT,CSAGQGTGELFF,TRBD1,few,TRBJ2-2,TRBV29-1
TGTGCCTGGAATTCCGCAGGGTTACGTGATCAGCCCCAGCATTTT,CAWNSAGLRDQPQHF,NA,NA,TRBJ1-5,TRBV30
TGTGCCAGCAAAGGACAGAACACAGATACGCAGTATTTT,CASKGQNTDTQYF,NA,NA,TRBJ2-3,TRBV6-5
TGCGCCAGCAGCTTGACTCTAGCGGGCTCCTACGAGCAGTACTTC,CASSLTLAGSYEQYF,TRBD2,NA,TRBJ2-7,TRBV5-1
TGTGCCAGCCGAGTTGATGTGGGGGCATACAATGAGCAGTTCTTC,CASRVDVGAYNEQFF,NA,NA,TRBJ2-1,TRBV28
TGTGCCAGCAAGGTCAGATCAAGGGACACCGGGGAGCTGTTTTTT,CASKVRSRDTGELFF,NA,NA,TRBJ2-2,TRBV2
TGTGCCAGCAGCTACCGGGCCCGAAGCGATCAGCCCCAGCATTTT,CASSYRARSDQPQHF,NA,NA,TRBJ1-5,TRBV5-6
TGTGCCAGCAGTTATGGGACTAGCGGGGGGGAATACAATGAGCAGTTCTTC,CASSYGTSGGEYNEQFF,TRBD2,NA,TRBJ2-1,TRBV6-5